The 5 T cell receptor beta chains below were found in one sample sequenced in a study of shared clonotypes between healthy human individuals. Some clones are missing from TCRdb's copy, which holds only in-frame ones; the method was immunoSEQ multiplex PCR. This sample has a few million clones, with approximately 93% found just once. Input material: naive CD4+ T cells from PBMCs. As to subset: CD45RA+ positively selected. Source of these receptors: a man between 18 and 29 years old in good health. Some clones in this sample may be carry-over from other donors' samples.

The V call is TRBV7-2, the J call TRBJ2-7, with a weak D call TRBD2 (5 bases). Looked up from germline, CDR1 is SGHTA and CDR2 is FQGNSA. The CDR3 extends over 15 amino acids. Trimming took off 2 bases at V and 1 base at J, with 12 bases between the two ends. CDR3 nucleotide sequence: TGTGCCAGCAGCTTATTCGGTCCGGGGTCCTACGAGCAGTACTTC. Translation: CASSLFGPGSYEQYF.

This chain connects TRBV12-2 to TRBJ1-1. TRBV12-2 is shown as a pseudogene. This CDR3 is 15 amino acids long. Here the CDR3 reads CASRPSGEVETEAFF. The CDR3 DNA reads TGTGCAAGTCGTCCCTCAGGTGAGGTGGAGACTGAAGCTTTCTTT.

As for this clone: The junction shows a germline mismatch at one end, possibly a read error. J is TRBJ2-1 and V is TRBV7-8; TRBD2 aligns across 10 bases. The CDR3 length is 15 residues. CDR1 and CDR2 from the germline V gene are SGHVS and FQNEAQ. CDR3 DNA sequence: TGTGCCAGCATCTTAGGGACTAGCGCGACCTGGGAGCAGTTCTTC. Translated: CASILGTSATWEQFF.

Regarding this clone: Germline and junction disagree at one end, which may indicate a read error. The rearrangement links TRBV7-9 to TRBJ1-2; 7 nucleotides line up with TRBD1. This CDR3 comprises 14 residues. CDR1 SEHNR and CDR2 FQNEAQ come from the germline V gene (reference sequence). CDR3 region: CASSDRASPVPTKF. The CDR3, as DNA: TGTGCCAGCAGCGACAGGGCGTCCCCAGTACCAACGAAATTC.

The chain uses TRBV11-2 and TRBJ2-7, with D possibly called TRBD1 or TRBD2 (5 bases each). The CDR3 sequence is 14 residues long. CDR1 and CDR2 (germline): SGHAT, FQNNGV. The V end lost 4 bases, the J end lost 4 bases, and 14 bases lay between the germline ends. The CDR3 DNA reads TGTGCCAGCAGCTCTTTAACGGGACGATACGAGCAGTACTTC. The encoded protein is CASSSLTGRYEQYF.